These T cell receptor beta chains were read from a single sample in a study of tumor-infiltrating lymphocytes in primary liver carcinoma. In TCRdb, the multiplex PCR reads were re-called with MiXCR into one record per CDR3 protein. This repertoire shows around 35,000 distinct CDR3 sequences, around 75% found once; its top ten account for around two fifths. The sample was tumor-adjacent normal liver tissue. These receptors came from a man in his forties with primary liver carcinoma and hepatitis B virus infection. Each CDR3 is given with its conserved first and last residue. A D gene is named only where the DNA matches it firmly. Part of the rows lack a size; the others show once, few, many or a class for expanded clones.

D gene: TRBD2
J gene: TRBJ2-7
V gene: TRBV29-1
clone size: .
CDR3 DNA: TGCAGCGTTGGGGCCCGTCTAGTTAGGGCGGGAGAAATCAGCAAGCAGTACTTC
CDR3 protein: CSVGARLVRAGEISKQYF

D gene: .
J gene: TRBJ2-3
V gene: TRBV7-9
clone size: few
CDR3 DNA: TGTGCCAGCAGCCTCGGGAGTAGCCCAGATACGCAGTATTTT
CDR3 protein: CASSLGSSPDTQYF

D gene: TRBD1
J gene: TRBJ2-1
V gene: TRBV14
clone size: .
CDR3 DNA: TGTGTCAGCAGCCAAGGAAGGGCGTCGAGGGGGCAATTCTTC
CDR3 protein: CVSSQGRASRGQFF

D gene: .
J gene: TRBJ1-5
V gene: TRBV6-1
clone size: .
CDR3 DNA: TGTGCCAGCAGTCTACAGGAGGTCGCTCAGCCCCAGCATTTT
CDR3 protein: CASSLQEVAQPQHF

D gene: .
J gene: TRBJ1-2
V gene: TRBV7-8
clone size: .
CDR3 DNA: TGTGCCAGTAGCGAGGACTCACGGTCGATCGCCTATCGCTACACCTTC
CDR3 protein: CASSEDSRSIAYRYTF

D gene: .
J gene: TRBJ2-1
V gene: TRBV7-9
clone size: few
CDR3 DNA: TGTGCCAGCAGCTTTCCTCCCTACAATGAGCAGTTCTTC
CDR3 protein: CASSFPPYNEQFF

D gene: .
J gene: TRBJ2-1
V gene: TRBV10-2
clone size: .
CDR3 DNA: TGCGCCAGCAGTGAGACGACTGCCTCCTACAAAGAGCAGTTCTTC
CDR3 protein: CASSETTASYKEQFF

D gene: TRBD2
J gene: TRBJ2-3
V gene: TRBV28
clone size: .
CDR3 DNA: TGTGCCAGCAGTGGGCTAGCGGGAGAGATTTTAGCCCCAGATACGCAGTATTTT
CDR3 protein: CASSGLAGEILAPDTQYF

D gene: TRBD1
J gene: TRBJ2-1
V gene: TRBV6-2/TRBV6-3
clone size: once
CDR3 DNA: TGTGTCAGCAGTTACTTTATGCAGGGACAGGTCCCGTTCTTC
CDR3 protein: CVSSYFMQGQVPFF

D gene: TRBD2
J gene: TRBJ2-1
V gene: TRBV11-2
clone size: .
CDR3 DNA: TGTGACAGCAGTTTAGATACTAGCGGGAGGTCTATGTTCTTC
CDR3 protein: CDSSLDTSGRSMFF

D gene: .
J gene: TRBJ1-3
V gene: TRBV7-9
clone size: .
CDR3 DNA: TGTGCCAGCAGCCTACCCTCCTGGGTGAGTGGAAACACCATATATTTT
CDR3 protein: CASSLPSWVSGNTIYF

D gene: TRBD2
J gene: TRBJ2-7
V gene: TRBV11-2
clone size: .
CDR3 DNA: TGTGCCAGCAGCTTCCCTCTAGCGGGAGGGCTCGAGCAGTACTTC
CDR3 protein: CASSFPLAGGLEQYF

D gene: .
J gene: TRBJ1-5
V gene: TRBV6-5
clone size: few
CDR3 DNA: TGTGTCAGCAGAACCCTTAGGGAGGGCAATCAGCCCCAGCATTTT
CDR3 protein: CVSRTLREGNQPQHF

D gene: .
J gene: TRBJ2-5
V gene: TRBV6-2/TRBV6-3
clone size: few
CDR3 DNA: TGTGCCAGCAGTTCCCACCCTCGGGACCTCCTGTACCAAGAGACCCAGTACTTC
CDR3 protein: CASSSHPRDLLYQETQYF

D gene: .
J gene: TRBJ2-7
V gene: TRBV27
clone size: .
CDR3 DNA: TGTGCCAGCAGTTTAGGGGAGCAGTACTTC
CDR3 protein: CASSLGEQYF

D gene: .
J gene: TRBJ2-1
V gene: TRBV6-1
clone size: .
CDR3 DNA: TGTGCCAGCAGTGAAGCTGGAGCGGAGCGTCACAATAAGCAGTTCTTC
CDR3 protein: CASSEAGAERHNKQFF

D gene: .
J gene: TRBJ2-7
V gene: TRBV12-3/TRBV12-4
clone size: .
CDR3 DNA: TGTGCCAGCAGTTTAAGGCATGGCCACGAGCAGTACTTC
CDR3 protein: CASSLRHGHEQYF

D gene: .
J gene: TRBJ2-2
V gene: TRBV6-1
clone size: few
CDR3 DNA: TGTGCCAGCAGTGGAGTCCCCACTAGCTTACCCGGGGAGCTGTTTTTC
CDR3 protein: CASSGVPTSLPGELFF

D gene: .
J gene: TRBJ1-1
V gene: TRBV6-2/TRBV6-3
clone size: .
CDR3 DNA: TGTGCCAGCACCGCCATCGGCACCACTGAAGCTTTCTTT
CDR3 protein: CASTAIGTTEAFF

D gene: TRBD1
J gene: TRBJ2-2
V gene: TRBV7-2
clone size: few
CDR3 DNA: TGTGCCAGCAGCCCGCGGGACAGGGCGGCAGGGGAGCTGTTGTTT
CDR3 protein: CASSPRDRAAGELLF

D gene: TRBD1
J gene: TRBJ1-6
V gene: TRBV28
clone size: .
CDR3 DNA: TGTGCCAGCAGCCTGGGACAGCATAATCCACCCCTCCACTTT
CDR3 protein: CASSLGQHNPPLHF

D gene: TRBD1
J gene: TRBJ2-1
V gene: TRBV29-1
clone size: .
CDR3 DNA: TGCAGCGCCCCGGATGGCGGCCGGGTAGGACAGGAGTTCTTC
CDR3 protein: CSAPDGGRVGQEFF

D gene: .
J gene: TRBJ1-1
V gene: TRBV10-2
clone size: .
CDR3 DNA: TGCGCCAGCAGTGAAGTAGAAAATGCTAAAGCTTTCTTT
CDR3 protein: CASSEVENAKAFF

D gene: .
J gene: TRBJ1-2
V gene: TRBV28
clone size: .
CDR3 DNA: TGTGCCAGCAGAAGGCGGGACGGACCTTATGGCTACACCTTC
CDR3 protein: CASRRRDGPYGYTF

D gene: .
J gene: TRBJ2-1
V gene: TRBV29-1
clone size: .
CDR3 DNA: TGCAGCGTTGAGGCTAGTGGGAGAAGTGAGCACTTCTTC
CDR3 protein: CSVEASGRSEHFF

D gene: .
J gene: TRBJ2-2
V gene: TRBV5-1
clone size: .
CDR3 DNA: TGTGCCAGCAGTCACTCAGGGTGGAACACCGGGGAGCTGTTTTTT
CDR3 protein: CASSHSGWNTGELFF

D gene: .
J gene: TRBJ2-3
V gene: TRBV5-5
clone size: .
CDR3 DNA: TGTGCCAGTAGCCTCATAGCAGCTGGAGGGGGTGATACGCAGTATTTT
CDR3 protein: CASSLIAAGGGDTQYF

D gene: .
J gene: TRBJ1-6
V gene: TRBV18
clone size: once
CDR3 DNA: TGTACCAGCTCACTTTCGATCGCCTCGGGTAATTCACCCCTCCACTTT
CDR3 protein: CTSSLSIASGNSPLHF

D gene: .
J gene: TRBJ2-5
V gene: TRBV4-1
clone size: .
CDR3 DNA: TGTGCCAGCAGCCACGGACTGCAAGAGACCCAGTACTTC
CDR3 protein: CASSHGLQETQYF

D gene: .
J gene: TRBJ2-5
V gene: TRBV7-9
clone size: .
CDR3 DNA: TGTGCCAGCAGCACTCGGACTACTATGCAAAGAGAGACCCAGTACTTC
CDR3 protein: CASSTRTTMQRETQYF

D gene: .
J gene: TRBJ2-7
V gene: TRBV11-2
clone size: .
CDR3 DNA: TGTGCCAGCACCTCTAAGAGGAACTCCTACTATCAGTACTTC
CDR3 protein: CASTSKRNSYYQYF

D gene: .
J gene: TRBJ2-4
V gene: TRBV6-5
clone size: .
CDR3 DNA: TGTGCCAGCAGAGACAGCGTAGCCAAAAACATTCAGTACTTC
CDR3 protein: CASRDSVAKNIQYF

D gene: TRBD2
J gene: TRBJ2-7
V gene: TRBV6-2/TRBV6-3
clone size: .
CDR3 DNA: TGTGCCAGCAGCTCAGGGAGGGACTACAAGCAATACTTC
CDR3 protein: CASSSGRDYKQYF

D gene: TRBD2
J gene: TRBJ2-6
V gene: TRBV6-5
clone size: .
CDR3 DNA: TGTGCCAGCACTTACAATCCTAGCGGGAGTACTGGGGCCAACATCCTGACTTTC
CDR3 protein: CASTYNPSGSTGANILTF

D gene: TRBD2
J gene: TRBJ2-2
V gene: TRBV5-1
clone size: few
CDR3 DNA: TGCGCCAGCAGCTTGGAGCCAGCGGGAGTTTCGGGCGGGGAGCCGTTTTTT
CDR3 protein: CASSLEPAGVSGGEPFF

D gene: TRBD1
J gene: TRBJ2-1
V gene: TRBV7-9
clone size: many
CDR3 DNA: TGTGCCTCACTCGGGCAGGGGGCCTACAATGAGCAGTTCTTC
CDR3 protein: CASLGQGAYNEQFF

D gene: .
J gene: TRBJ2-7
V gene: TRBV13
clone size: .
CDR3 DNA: TGTGGCAGCAGCTTAGGGGACCTGGGAAGGGGCAATGAGCAGTACTTC
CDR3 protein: CGSSLGDLGRGNEQYF